The clone carrying this T cell receptor beta chain was seen many times. The data stem from a study of neurological immune-mediated disorders. Volunteers from a blood bank in Maryland, USA, made up the healthy controls. This CDR3 spans 15 amino acids. The germline CDR1 and CDR2 sequences are SGHRS and YFSETQ. V was shortened by 1 base and J by 2 bases, with 12 bases between the two germline ends. Synthesis of cDNA was accomplished via 5'RACE employing 10-nucleotide random UMIs. Over 200 million TCR-beta sequences, together covering 15-18 subjects, were produced by every individual sequencing run that was carried out. TCRdb fed the 5' RACE reads into MiXCR, producing one record per CDR3 protein. Of tens of thousands of distinct CDR3 sequences listed, around 7.8% are singletons.

This TCR was recovered from a middle-aged woman in good health. Source material: PBMCs. This rearrangement joins TRBV5-1 to TRBJ1-1; no reliable D call. This CDR3 is CASSLTAGPNTEAFF. For the CDR3, the DNA is TGCGCCAGCAGCTTGACAGCGGGTCCTAACACTGAAGCTTTCTTT.